This T cell receptor beta chain was sequenced for a study of somatic mutations in cytotoxic T cells in rheumatoid arthritis. Using immunoSEQ multiplex PCR, the repertoire was profiled, and TCRdb retains in-frame clones only, with some absent. The sample holds some 18,000 clones, approximately 80% seen once. Per the germline V gene, CDR1 is SGHTA and CDR2 is FQGNSA. This CDR3 contains 13 residues. The V end lost 5 bases, the J end lost 6 bases, and 10 bases lay between the germline ends. The origin of this receptor is an adult with rheumatoid arthritis. The rearrangement links TRBV7-2 to TRBJ2-2, with D possibly being TRBD2 (6 bases). Sequences were obtained from CD8+ T cells sorted from blood. Here the CDR3 reads CASSPGLSGELFF. CDR3 nucleotide sequence: TGTGCCAGCAGCCCCGGACTATCCGGGGAGCTGTTTTTT.